This T cell receptor beta chain was recovered during a study of CD8+ T cells in alopecia areata. Treatment given: oral pan-JAK inhibitor, 5-10 mg twice daily. This CDR3 has 15 residues. The V end lost 5 bases, the J end lost 1 base, and 14 bases lay between the germline ends. Per the germline V gene, CDR1 is SGHVS and CDR2 is FQNEAQ. Extracted RNA was reverse transcribed into cDNA, the sequencing template. Repertoires were generated with immunoSEQ multiplex PCR, while TCRdb's copy carries only in-frame clones and drops some. Counted here are about 140,000 clones, more than 85% occurring once; the ten biggest clones make up around 13%. This clone came up a few times.

The chain has TRBV7-8 and TRBJ1-1; no reliable D call. The material sequenced was CD8+ T cells sorted from blood, taken at week 4, from a patient treated with tofacitinib. The receptor comes from a human donor with alopecia areata. This CDR3 reads CASSAHPNANTEAFF. The DNA for the CDR3 is TGTGCCAGCAGCGCACACCCCAACGCGAACACTGAAGCTTTCTTT.